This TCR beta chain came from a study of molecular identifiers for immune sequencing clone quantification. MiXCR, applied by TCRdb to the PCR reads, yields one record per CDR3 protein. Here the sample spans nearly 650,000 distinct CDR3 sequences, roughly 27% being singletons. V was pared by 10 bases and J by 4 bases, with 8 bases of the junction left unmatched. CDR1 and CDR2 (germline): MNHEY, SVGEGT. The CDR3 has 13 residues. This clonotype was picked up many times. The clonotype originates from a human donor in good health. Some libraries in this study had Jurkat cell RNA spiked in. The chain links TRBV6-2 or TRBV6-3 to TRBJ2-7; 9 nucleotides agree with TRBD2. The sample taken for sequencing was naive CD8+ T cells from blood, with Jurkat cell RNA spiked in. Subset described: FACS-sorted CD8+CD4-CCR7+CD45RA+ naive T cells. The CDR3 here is CATNPGLAYEQYF. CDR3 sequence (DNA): TGTGCCACCAACCCGGGACTAGCTTACGAGCAGTACTTC.